This T cell receptor (beta chain) was identified during a study of blood T cell repertoires in COVID-19. About the research overall: Samples came from the United States, Italy and Spain, spanning acute and convalescent COVID-19.

A single count supports this clone. As handled by the study authors: Using reference gene primer amplification, nucleated cell counts were estimated. The assay was immunoSEQ multiplex PCR, and TCRdb's table has in-frame clones only and misses some. That table is the source of V, J and clone size, and D and trimming were worked out from the DNA. The sample lists approximately 150,000 clones, roughly 80% occurring once. Trimming pared 1 base from V and 1 base from J, leaving 4 bases between. The CDR3 totals 13 residues. In germline, CDR1 is SGHVS, CDR2 FQNEAQ. The sample consisted of peripheral blood. This TCR was recovered from a man aged 55 to 70 with acute or convalescent COVID-19. V usage is TRBV7-8 and J usage is TRBJ1-1; no reliable D call. CDR3 bases: TGTGCCAGCAGCTTAGACAGGAACACTGAAGCTTTCTTT. It is translated as CASSLDRNTEAFF.